Listed below are T cell receptor beta chains from one sample, sequenced in a study of response to subunit inactivated influenza vaccine. Via MiXCR, TCRdb re-called the RT-PCR reads, giving one row per CDR3 protein. The sample holds 530,000 or so distinct CDR3 sequences, 10% to 15% seen once. The sample was PBMCs from blood, taken on the day of vaccination. These TCRs come from a man aged 45 to 65 who received an inactivated influenza vaccine. Both conserved end residues are part of each CDR3. The D gene is left open where the match is weak. Clone size is not always given. Where it is, it says once, few, many or a class for expanded clones.

>-|-|TRBJ2-1|TRBV6-2/TRBV6-3
CASSYKRGSSYNEQFF
TGTGCCAGCAGTTACAAACGGGGAAGCTCCTACAATGAGCAGTTCTTC
>-|-|TRBJ1-4|TRBV15
CATSREGFNEKLFF
TGTGCCACCAGCAGAGAGGGCTTTAATGAAAAACTGTTTTTT
>few|-|TRBJ2-3|TRBV15
CATSRDRPDTQYF
TGTGCCACCAGCAGAGATCGACCAGATACGCAGTATTTT
>few|-|TRBJ2-1|TRBV27
CASSPGLQGNEQFF
TGTGCCAGCAGTCCGGGTCTGCAAGGCAATGAGCAGTTCTTC
>few|TRBD2|TRBJ2-1|TRBV12-3/TRBV12-4
CASRGTNSYNEQFF
TGTGCCAGCAGGGGGACTAACTCCTACAATGAGCAGTTCTTC
>many|TRBD1|TRBJ1-4|TRBV9
CASSVRQGGEKLFF
TGTGCCAGCAGCGTCCGACAGGGAGGTGAAAAACTGTTTTTT
>many|TRBD1|TRBJ2-1|TRBV12-3/TRBV12-4
CASSPRGQGENEQFF
TGTGCCAGCAGTCCTAGGGGACAGGGGGAAAATGAGCAGTTCTTC
>-|TRBD1|TRBJ2-5|TRBV4-1
CASSQAGRGFETQYF
TGCGCCAGCAGCCAAGCGGGCAGGGGGTTCGAGACCCAGTACTTC
>many|-|TRBJ2-7|TRBV5-1
CASSSVSYEQYF
TGCGCCAGCAGCTCGGTCTCCTACGAGCAGTACTTC
>-|-|TRBJ2-3|TRBV30
CAWSVGGTDTQYF
TGTGCCTGGAGTGTCGGGGGCACAGATACGCAGTATTTT
>once|-|TRBJ2-5|TRBV5-1
CASSGGDSGETQYF
TGCGCCAGCAGCGGAGGGGACAGCGGGGAGACCCAGTACTTC
>-|-|TRBJ1-1|TRBV20-1
CSARNPVGNTEAFF
TGCAGTGCTAGAAACCCTGTCGGGAACACTGAAGCTTTCTTT
>-|TRBD2|TRBJ2-7|TRBV24-1
CATSDGGTSGYEQYF
TGTGCCACCAGTGATGGCGGGACTAGCGGCTACGAGCAGTACTTC
>-|-|TRBJ2-7|TRBV28
CASSLMDGEQYF
TGTGCCAGCAGTTTAATGGACGGCGAGCAGTACTTC
>-|-|TRBJ1-6|TRBV3-1
CASSPMAPADNSPLHF
TGTGCCAGCAGCCCAATGGCCCCAGCCGATAATTCTCCCCTCCACTTT